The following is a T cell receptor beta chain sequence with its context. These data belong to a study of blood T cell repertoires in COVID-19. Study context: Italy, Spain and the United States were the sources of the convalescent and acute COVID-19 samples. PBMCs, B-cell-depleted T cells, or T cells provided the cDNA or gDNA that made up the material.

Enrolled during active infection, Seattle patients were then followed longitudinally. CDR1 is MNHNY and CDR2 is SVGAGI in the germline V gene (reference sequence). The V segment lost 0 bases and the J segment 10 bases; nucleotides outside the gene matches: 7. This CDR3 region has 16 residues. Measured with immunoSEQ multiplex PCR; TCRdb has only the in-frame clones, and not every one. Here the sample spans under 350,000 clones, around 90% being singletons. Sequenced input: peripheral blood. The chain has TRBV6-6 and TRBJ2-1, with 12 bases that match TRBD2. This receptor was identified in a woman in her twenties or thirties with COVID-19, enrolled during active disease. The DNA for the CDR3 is TGTGCCAGCAGTTACTCAACGGGACTAGCGGGTTTCGAGCAGTTCTTC. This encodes CASSYSTGLAGFEQFF.